This T cell receptor (beta chain) is drawn from a study of T cells after somatic rescue of genetic block. This clone is a singleton in its sample. Using immunoSEQ multiplex PCR, the repertoire was profiled, and TCRdb retains in-frame clones only, with some absent. Of roughly 58,000 clones listed, 90% to 97% are singletons. The clonotype was recovered from a child under two years old. Source material: peripheral blood mononuclear cells (PBMCs).

The CDR3 reads CASSLETNYGYTF. The CDR3 region has the DNA TGTGCCAGCAGCTTGGAGACAAACTATGGCTACACCTTC. The rearrangement joins TRBV5-4 to TRBJ1-2; no clear D. The germline V gene has CDR1 SGHNT and CDR2 YYREEE (reference sequence). The CDR3 contains 13 residues. Trimming shortened V by 0 bases and J by 2 bases, and 5 bases separated the two germline ends.